Listed here is a single TCR beta chain. Unmatched junction bases numbered 5, after V lost 2 bases and J lost 7 bases. CDR1 is SQVTM and CDR2 is ANQGSEA in the germline V gene. The CDR3 sequence is 15 residues long. This specimen comes from a study of T cell responses to AZD1222 COVID-19 vaccine. Method: immunoSEQ multiplex PCR; TCRdb's copy keeps in-frame clones and lacks some. This sample has 70,000 to 85,000 clones, with 83% found just once. This sequence joins TRBV29-1 and TRBJ2-6; 10 nucleotides agree with TRBD2. The source was peripheral blood, collected 28 days after the second AZD1222 dose. This TCR derives from an adult who received the AZD1222 COVID-19 vaccine. Written as DNA, the CDR3 is TGCAGCGTTGAAAAGCGGGAGGGAATTGCCAACGTCCTGACTTTC. It encodes CSVEKREGIANVLTF.